These 18 T cell receptor beta chains originate from one sample sequenced in a study of CD8 T cells in ankylosing spondylitis. TCRdb called the 5' RACE reads again in MiXCR, with one record for every CDR3 protein. Here the sample spans a few hundred thousand distinct CDR3 sequences, 18% being singletons. Material for sequencing was blood, either unsorted or a sorted T cell fraction (not recorded which). The receptors stem from a male donor with ankylosing spondylitis or in good health (not recorded which).

This clonotype was seen a single time. The chain couples TRBV12-3 or TRBV12-4 to TRBJ2-7; TRBD2 matches 16 bases. The CDR3 consists of 15 residues. V dropped 7 bases and J dropped 4; count of bases not matched to a gene: 4. The CDR3 bases are TGTGCCAGCAAGGGACTAGCGGGAGGGCCTTACGAGCAGTACTTC. Protein: CASKGLAGGPYEQYF.

This clonotype appeared a few times. The V gene is TRBV6-5, the J gene TRBJ2-2; D is unresolved. Germline-derived CDR1 and CDR2 are MNHEY and SVGAGI. The CDR3 spans 16 residues. Trimming removed 0 bases from V and 3 bases from J, with 11 bases in between. CDR3 residues: CASSYSEAVYTGELFF. The CDR3 region has the DNA TGTGCCAGCAGTTACTCTGAGGCCGTGTACACCGGGGAGCTGTTTTTT.

The rearrangement joins TRBV27 to TRBJ2-1; D possibly corresponds to TRBD2 (6 bases). The CDR3 is made up of 15 amino acids. V was cut by 6 bases and J by 3 bases, with 15 bases left in between. Germline CDR1 is MNHEY and CDR2 is SMNVEV (reference sequence). The CDR3 coding sequence is TGTGCCAGCAGCCCCGCAGTAGCGGACTACAATGAGCAGTTCTTC. Protein product: CASSPAVADYNEQFF.

In this sample, this clonotype turned up many times. The gene calls are TRBV21-1 and TRBJ2-3; TRBD2 was called by the table and not checked on the DNA. TRBV21-1 is classified as a pseudogene. The CDR3 runs 15 residues. DNA for the CDR3: TGTGCCAGCACCTCGGCGACTACTAGCACAGATACGCAGTATTTT. Translation gives CASTSATTSTDTQYF.

This chain links TRBV4-1 with TRBJ2-2; 8 bases fit TRBD1. Per germline, CDR1 MGHRA and CDR2 YSYEKL. Losses at the gene ends were 4 bases for V and 8 bases for J; bases not matched to a gene: 12. This CDR3 region has 16 residues. CDR3 sequence (DNA): TGCGCCAGCAGCCCTCGGGGTGCAGGGGGCGGAGGGGAGCTGTTTTTT. Protein sequence: CASSPRGAGGGGELFF.

CDR3 sequence: CASSQDDFGELFF. CDR3 bases: TGCGCCAGCAGCCAAGATGACTTCGGGGAGCTGTTTTTT. V is TRBV4-1 and J is TRBJ2-2, with no clear D. V lost 0 bases and J 7 bases, leaving 6 bases between the germline ends. The CDR3 has 13 residues. In germline, CDR1 is MGHRA, CDR2 YSYEKL.

The chain carries TRBV29-1 and TRBJ2-1; no clear D. CDR3 length: 11 residues. V lost 6 bases, J lost 6 bases, and 9 bases lay in between. The germline V gene has CDR1 SQVTM and CDR2 ANQGSEA. CDR3 coding DNA: TGCAGCGTGTTTAAGTTCAATGAGCAGTTCTTC. Translated: CSVFKFNEQFF.

The gene calls are TRBV7-3 and TRBJ2-7; D gene uncertain. Germline V gene data show CDR1 as SGHTA and CDR2 as FQGTGA. V gave up 5 bases and J gave up 3 bases, with 14 bases separating them. The CDR3 extends over 14 amino acids. The CDR3: CASSLDGPHYEQYF. The CDR3, as DNA: TGTGCCAGCAGCCTGGACGGACCCCACTACGAGCAGTACTTC.

The gene calls are TRBV4-1 and TRBJ2-5; D remains ambiguous. Germline loops: CDR1 MGHRA, CDR2 YSYEKL. V was cut by 0 bases and J by 1 base, with 12 bases left in between. The CDR3 has 16 residues. CDR3 region: CASSQDGNSIQETQYF. The CDR3 DNA is TGCGCCAGCAGCCAAGATGGGAACAGCATCCAAGAGACCCAGTACTTC.

The rearrangement joins TRBV11-2 to TRBJ2-7, with D hard to call. CDR1 and CDR2 from the germline V gene are SGHAT and FQNNGV. CDR3 length: 16 amino acids. V lost 0 bases and J 3 bases, leaving 15 bases between the germline ends. In nucleotides, the CDR3 is TGTGCCAGCAGCTTAGAGGGCAGGCTGAGTTTCTACGAGCAGTACTTC. It encodes CASSLEGRLSFYEQYF.

This clonotype showed up many times. The chain employs TRBV6-1 and TRBJ2-7, with TRBD2 matching 14 bases. Germline CDR1 reads MNHNS; CDR2 reads SASEGT. The CDR3 runs 14 residues. The V segment lost 6 bases and the J segment 7 bases; nucleotides outside the gene matches: 5. The DNA of the CDR3 is TGTGCCAGCAGGACGGGACTAGCGGGAGATGAGCAGTACTTC. Translated, it gives CASRTGLAGDEQYF.

J is TRBJ2-7 and V is TRBV29-1; the D is unclear. V lost 6 bases, J lost 4 bases, and 16 bases lay in between. In germline, CDR1 is SQVTM, CDR2 ANQGSEA. This CDR3 has 13 residues. CDR3 in amino acids: CSVRWVDKYEQYF. The CDR3, as DNA: TGCAGCGTCCGTTGGGTAGACAAATACGAGCAGTACTTC.

As for this clonotype: Being one base from a much bigger clone, this may be a read error. The chain is built from TRBV2 and TRBJ2-5, with TRBD1 identical over 10 bases. The CDR3 runs to 15 residues. CDR1 is SNHLY and CDR2 is FYNNEI in the germline V gene. This CDR3 is CASSDGDRGQETQSF. The CDR3 region has the DNA TGTGCCAGCAGTGACGGGGACAGGGGACAAGAGACCCAGTCCTTC.

The chain couples TRBV13 to TRBJ1-1, with D perhaps TRBD1 (6 bases). V was trimmed by 5 bases and J by 2 bases, leaving 18 bases between them. CDR1 is PRHDT, CDR2 FYEKMQ, per germline (reference sequence). The CDR3 extends over 16 amino acids. The CDR3 coding sequence is TGTGCCAGCAGCCCCAGGGGCGCGGGGGTAAACACTGAAGCTTTCTTT. It codes for CASSPRGAGVNTEAFF.

The chain couples TRBV3-1 to TRBJ2-5, with TRBD2 matching 9 bases. This CDR3 comprises 12 residues. V shed 6 bases, J shed 9 bases, and the junction held 5 bases outside the gene matches. From germline, CDR1 is LGHDT and CDR2 YNNKEL (reference sequence). The CDR3 here is CASSQQRGAQYF. The CDR3 coding sequence is TGTGCCAGCAGTCAACAGCGGGGGGCCCAGTACTTC.

The CDR3 DNA is TGTGCCAGCAGATCCCCATGGATGTCGAGCAGTGATGAGCAGTTCTTC. Translated: CASRSPWMSSSDEQFF. The rearrangement uses TRBV7-3 and TRBJ2-1; D gene unclear. The CDR3 loop spans 16 amino acids. The V gene lost 6 bases and the J gene lost 8 bases, with 23 bases spanning the gap. Germline assignment: CDR1 SGHTA and CDR2 FQGTGA.

In regard to this clonotype: The junction departs from the called germline gene at one end, perhaps through a read error. J is TRBJ2-1 and V is TRBV7-7, with 7 bases aligning to TRBD1. The CDR3 extends over 15 amino acids. Germline V gene sequence: CDR1 SSHAT, CDR2 FNYEAQ (reference sequence). CDR3 residues: CASSFATGTNNEQFF. The CDR3 nucleotides are TGTGCTAGCAGCTTTGCGACAGGGACAAACAATGAGCAGTTCTTC.

The rearrangement uses TRBV6-5 and TRBJ2-3; 8 bases fit TRBD2. CDR3 size: 15 residues. Germline V lookup: CDR1 MNHEY, CDR2 SVGAGI. The V segment lost 4 bases and the J segment 4 bases; nucleotides outside the gene matches: 7. The CDR3 DNA reads as TGTGCCAGCAGTTTAACTAGCGGTGGTCCAGATACGCAGTATTTT. This codes for CASSLTSGGPDTQYF.